The rows below give T cell receptor beta chains drawn from one sample of a study of cytomegalovirus exposure and HLA in healthy donors. Clones were sequenced by immunoSEQ multiplex PCR, and TCRdb holds only the in-frame ones, with some missing. The sample has tens of thousands of clones, 6% to 9% seen once; the top ten hold about 2.3%. Sequenced material: PBMCs. These receptors were collected from a man aged 50-60 years in good health and CMV-seronegative. Each CDR3 is given with its conserved first and last residue. Each record gives: J gene, clone size, V gene, D gene, CDR3 DNA, CDR3 protein. A D gene is named only where the DNA matches it firmly. Only some rows state a clone size, as once, few, many or a class for expanded clones.

TRBJ1-2	few	TRBV15	TRBD1	TGTGCCACCAGCAGAGATAAGGGGGCGCAGGGCTATGGCTACACCTTC	CATSRDKGAQGYGYTF
TRBJ2-6	-	TRBV28	TRBD1	TGTGCCAGCAGTTTATTAATGACAGGGGGGGGTTTGAAAGGGGCCAACGTCCTGACTTTC	CASSLLMTGGGLKGANVLTF
TRBJ1-3	few	TRBV7-8	TRBD1	TGTGCCAGCAGCTTAGTATCCCGGGGGACAGGGGGAAACACCATATATTTT	CASSLVSRGTGGNTIYF
TRBJ2-5	-	TRBV7-2	TRBD2	TGTGCCAGCAGCTTAGCCGTGGGAGGGGAAGAGACCCAGTACTTC	CASSLAVGGEETQYF
TRBJ2-3	-	TRBV7-9	-	TGTGCCAGCAGCTCGGGATCCACAGATACGCAGTATTTT	CASSSGSTDTQYF
TRBJ1-2	few	TRBV29-1	TRBD1	TGCAGCGTTGGAGACAGGGGGTACGGCTACACCTTC	CSVGDRGYGYTF
TRBJ1-3	-	TRBV6-5	-	TGTGCCAGCAGTTACGGGTTGGGGGCGGAGGGAAACACCATATATTTT	CASSYGLGAEGNTIYF
TRBJ1-1	few	TRBV5-4	TRBD1	TGTGCCAGCAGCTTTCCAGACAGGGGGAATGAAGCTTTCTTT	CASSFPDRGNEAFF
TRBJ2-2	-	TRBV5-1	TRBD1	TGCGCCAGCAGCCCCGGGACAGGGGGTACCACCGGGGAGCTGTTTTTT	CASSPGTGGTTGELFF
TRBJ2-3	few	TRBV5-1	-	TGCGCCAGCAGCTTGGCTAATACGGGGGATACGCAGTATTTT	CASSLANTGDTQYF
TRBJ2-3	few	TRBV5-5	-	TGTGCCAGCAGCGTCGAGGGTGCGGGCACAGATACGCAGTATTTT	CASSVEGAGTDTQYF
TRBJ2-1	few	TRBV4-2	TRBD2	TGTGCCAGCAGCCAAGAGGAGGGCGGGAGTAATGAGCAGTTCTTC	CASSQEEGGSNEQFF
TRBJ2-3	-	TRBV7-2	-	TGTGCCAGCAGCTTGAGGGGGGGGTTTCGCACAGATACGCAGTATTTT	CASSLRGGFRTDTQYF
TRBJ2-5	-	TRBV7-9	-	TGTGCCAGCAGCTTAGGGGCCCGTACTTATCAAGAGACCCAGTACTTC	CASSLGARTYQETQYF
TRBJ1-5	-	TRBV5-1	TRBD1	TGCGCCAGCAGCTCCCCTTTACCGGGACAGCCAACGGGACATCAGCCCCAGCATTTT	CASSSPLPGQPTGHQPQHF
TRBJ1-1	few	TRBV7-2	TRBD1	TGTGCCAGCAGCTCCTTGGGACAGGGAAGGACTGAAGCTTTCTTT	CASSSLGQGRTEAFF
TRBJ1-5	-	TRBV2	-	TGTGCCAGCACGGGAGGGGAGAATCAGCCCCAGCATTTT	CASTGGENQPQHF
TRBJ1-1	-	TRBV5-1	TRBD1	TGCGCCAGCGGCCTTTCCGGGACAGGGGGTTCTGAAGCTTTCTTT	CASGLSGTGGSEAFF
TRBJ2-3	few	TRBV2	TRBD1	TGTGCCAGCAGTGAATGGGACAGTAGCACAGATACGCAGTATTTT	CASSEWDSSTDTQYF
TRBJ2-7	many	TRBV6-6	-	TGTGCCAGCAGTTACTCATCGGACAGTTCCTACGAGCAGTACTTC	CASSYSSDSSYEQYF
TRBJ1-2	-	TRBV27	-	TGTGCCAGCAGTTTCGCAGTCCAGAACTATGGCTACACCTTC	CASSFAVQNYGYTF
TRBJ1-1	few	TRBV2	TRBD1	TGTGCCAGCAGTGATGACAGGGGTGAGGGCACTGAAGCTTTCTTT	CASSDDRGEGTEAFF
TRBJ1-3	few	TRBV9	-	TGTGCCAGCAGCGTAGAAGGCCTTCAGCGTTCTGGAAACACCATATATTTT	CASSVEGLQRSGNTIYF
TRBJ1-6	few	TRBV6-5	TRBD1	TGTGCCAGCAGCCCTTGGACAGGCCTCAGTTCACCCCTCCACTTT	CASSPWTGLSSPLHF
TRBJ1-1	few	TRBV5-6	TRBD1	TGTGCCAGCAGCATTTGGACAGGGAGGGGTACTGAAGCTTTCTTT	CASSIWTGRGTEAFF
TRBJ1-1	few	TRBV7-9	TRBD1	TGTGCCAGCAGCGCTACAGGGGGCCCGTTAGGGGCTTTCTTT	CASSATGGPLGAFF
TRBJ1-4	-	TRBV2	-	TGTGCCCGCAGTGAATTGGTGACAGTTGAAAAACTGTTTTTT	CARSELVTVEKLFF
TRBJ2-3	-	TRBV28	TRBD2	TGTGCCAGCAGCACGGGGGGGCCAGAGAGAGATACGCAGTATTTT	CASSTGGPERDTQYF
TRBJ2-3	-	TRBV27	TRBD2	TGTGCCAGCAGTCGCCCCTCTAGCGGGGGGGCGGTTCTGACAGATACGCAGTATTTT	CASSRPSSGGAVLTDTQYF
TRBJ2-5	few	TRBV5-6	TRBD2	TGTGCCAGCAGCCCCTCGGGAGCGGGGGCCCTATTACAAGAGACCCAGTACTTC	CASSPSGAGALLQETQYF
TRBJ2-7	few	TRBV10-2	-	TGCGCCAGCAGCCCAGGGTACGAGCAGTACTTC	CASSPGYEQYF
TRBJ1-2	-	TRBV5-6	-	TGTGCCAGCAGCCCCCCAGGATTTCGATGTGGCTACACCTTC	CASSPPGFRCGYTF
TRBJ1-5	few	TRBV27	-	TGTGCCAGCAGCCCGACTCAGGGTCAGCCCCAGCATTTT	CASSPTQGQPQHF
TRBJ2-1	few	TRBV19	-	TGTGCCAGTAGGCCTAGCCTGGCCCTTTACAATGAGCAGTTCTTC	CASRPSLALYNEQFF
TRBJ2-1	-	TRBV6-1	TRBD1	TGTGCCAGCAACCGACAGGGGGCGTACAATGAGCAGTTCTTC	CASNRQGAYNEQFF
TRBJ2-1	few	TRBV13	TRBD1	TGTGCCAGCAGCAACCCTGGGGACAGCAATGAGCAGTTCTTC	CASSNPGDSNEQFF
TRBJ2-3	-	TRBV18	TRBD1	TGTGCCAGCTCGCCTAGGACAGGGGGCGCAGATACGCAGTATTTT	CASSPRTGGADTQYF
TRBJ2-2	few	TRBV18	TRBD1	TGTGCCAGCTCACCGGGACAGGGAACCGGGGAGCTGTTTTTT	CASSPGQGTGELFF
TRBJ2-1	-	TRBV5-1	TRBD1	TGCGCCAGCAGCCAGGGACAGGTAAAGAGGCAGTTCTTC	CASSQGQVKRQFF
TRBJ2-1	few	TRBV7-3	-	TGTGCCAGCAGCTCCGTCAGCAATGAGCAGTTCTTC	CASSSVSNEQFF
TRBJ1-1	-	TRBV28	-	TGTGCCAGCAGTTCTCTAATGACGGGGAACACTGAAGCTTTCTTT	CASSSLMTGNTEAFF
TRBJ2-3	few	TRBV20-1	-	TGCAGTGCTAGCATCACAGATACGCAGTATTTT	CSASITDTQYF
TRBJ2-1	few	TRBV5-6	TRBD2	TGTGCCAGCAGCTTGGGAGTAGCCGGAAAGCGGGGTGAGCAGTTCTTC	CASSLGVAGKRGEQFF
TRBJ2-7	few	TRBV10-1	TRBD2	TGCGCCAGCAGTGGGCGGCAGCTAGCGGGAGGGCCGCACGAGCAGTACTTC	CASSGRQLAGGPHEQYF